The TCR beta chain described here comes from a study of human T cells and chemical hapten exposure. Findings of the study overall: Healthy individuals' immune responses may differ from those of donors, who had alopecia.

Original handling: Sampled TCR counts reached a median of around 94,000 per sample, with values ranging from roughly 23,224 to 690,600. TCRdb passed the RACE reads through MiXCR, listing each CDR3 protein once. In this record, the V and J calls reflect TCRdb's handling and not the investigators' own analysis. This sample has approximately 100,000 distinct CDR3 sequences, with 12% found just once. Time point reported: pre-sensitization, week 0. The treatment is: therapeutic diphenylcyclopropenone sensitization with weekly scalp DPC. At least ten counts were recorded for this clonotype. Antigen unknown. The source was whole blood, collected in connection with sensitization to the hapten diphenylcyclopropenone (DPC). The sequence derives from a woman aged 45-59 years with alopecia areata. Some clones in this sample may be carry-over from other donors' samples.

The CDR3 nucleotides are TGTGCCAGCAGCCCGGACAGGGGAGGCTCACCCCTCCACTTT. Translating it yields CASSPDRGGSPLHF. The chain recombines TRBV7-2 with TRBJ1-6, with 9 bases matching TRBD1. CDR1 SGHTA and CDR2 FQGNSA come from the germline V gene. CDR3 length equals 14 residues. With 5 bases clipped from V and 10 bases from J, the junction kept 6 bases outside the gene matches. Using reference TRBV7-2 and TRBJ1-6 for the parts outside the CDR3, the full variable domain is GAGVSQSPSNKVTEKGKDVELRCDPISGHTALYWYRQSLGQGLEFLIYFQGNSAPDKSGLPSDRFSAERTGGSVSTLTIQRTQQEDSAVYLCASSPDRGGSPLHFGNGTRLTVT.